The 3 T cell receptor beta chains in this list originate from one sample, sequenced in a study of T-cell memory formation after mild COVID-19. TCRdb independently ran MiXCR on the 5' RACE reads; one entry per CDR3 protein. This table has around 370,000 distinct CDR3 sequences, around 21% appearing once. Sequenced input: PBMCs or a T cell subset sorted from them (not recorded which). These TCRs come from an adult woman who had mild COVID-19 (a few samples of this study predate the infection). Cell type and time point are not known.

This chain uses TRBV2 with TRBJ1-2; 10 bases are a match to TRBD1. Per germline, CDR1 SNHLY and CDR2 FYNNEI. The CDR3 extends over 13 amino acids. V trimming: 2 bases; J trimming: 7 bases; junction bases outside the gene matches: 1. In nucleotides, the CDR3 is TGTGCCAGCAGTGAAAGGGACAGGGGTGGCTACACCTTC. Translation: CASSERDRGGYTF.

This clonotype has only a few counts. V and J are TRBV6-5 and TRBJ2-4; 7 nucleotides agree with TRBD1. This CDR3 is 16 amino acids long. The J segment lost 3 bases and the V segment lost 5 bases, leaving 10 bases of the junction unmatched. Germline V gene data show CDR1 as MNHEY and CDR2 as SVGAGI. The CDR3 sequence is CASSLRGQGGKNIQYF. The CDR3 DNA is TGTGCCAGCAGTCTAAGGGGGCAAGGAGGCAAAAACATTCAGTACTTC.

J is TRBJ2-3 and V is TRBV4-1; D may be TRBD1 (6 bases). Germline values: CDR1 MGHRA, CDR2 YSYEKL. The length of the CDR3 is 16 residues. The ends were cut back, 0 bases at V and 5 bases at J, with 15 bases in the middle. CDR3: CASSQDLNRDIDTQYF. Here the CDR3 DNA reads TGCGCCAGCAGCCAAGATTTGAACAGGGATATAGATACGCAGTATTTT.